Reported below is one TCR beta chain. The antigen is undetermined. Germline assignment: CDR1 WNHNN and CDR2 SYGVQD (reference sequence). CDR3 size: 14 residues. Deletions cut 11 bases from V and 4 bases from J, with 18 bases between. The data stem from a study of shared clonotypes between healthy human individuals. Findings of the study overall: Sorted-subset sequencing, rarefaction showed, was incomplete despite large depth. The naive CD4 repertoires of several donors were compared, and approximately 4.7% of clonotypes were shared.

TCRdb's copy holds only in-frame clones and misses some; the assay was immunoSEQ multiplex PCR. The sample shows roughly 1,600,000 clones, approximately 98.5% of them seen only once. Material: naive CD4+ T cells sorted from blood. The sample's subset: CD45RA+ positively selected. This sequence joins TRBV10-1 and TRBJ2-1, with D perhaps given as TRBD1 or TRBD2 (5 bases each). This sequence was found in a man aged 25 to 40 in good health. The CDR3 loop is CALTTGTPYNEQFF. The CDR3 coding sequence is TGCGCCTTAACCACTGGGACCCCTTACAATGAGCAGTTCTTC.